Described below is a single T cell receptor beta chain sequence and its context. What it binds is not known. Noted treatment: randomized to nivolumab then ipilimumab (arm A) or the reverse (arm B). Clones were read by immunoSEQ multiplex PCR, and TCRdb kept only the in-frame ones, dropping some. Seen here are 15,000 to 20,000 clones, under 85% observed once, and the top ten hold under 5%. V shed 4 bases and J shed 3 bases, with 6 bases lying between them. This CDR3 is 11 amino acids long. The germline V gene encodes CDR1 GTSNPN and CDR2 SVGIG (reference sequence). The data belong to a study of sequential checkpoint blockade in melanoma. Study-level points and caveats: PD-L1 staining and CD8+ counts, not mutational load, tracked tumor T-cell clonality.

The chain links TRBV30 to TRBJ1-1; possible D gene TRBD1, 5 bases. The clonotype originates from a human donor with melanoma. The sample in question was tumor tissue (inferred from file names), obtained from a patient given nivolumab and ipilimumab in sequence. CDR3 region: CAWKGDTEAFF. DNA for the CDR3: TGTGCCTGGAAAGGGGACACTGAAGCTTTCTTT.